These 10 T cell receptor beta chains were all obtained from the same sample, sequenced in a study of radiotherapy plus CTLA-4 blockade in lung cancer. Method: immunoSEQ multiplex PCR; TCRdb's copy keeps in-frame clones and lacks some. The sample includes 85,000 to 100,000 clones, approximately 86% of them seen just once. The sample was peripheral blood, taken from a patient treated with radiotherapy plus ipilimumab. The receptor set was obtained from a human donor with non-small cell lung cancer that progressed on radiotherapy plus ipilimumab.

This clone was seen a single time. V is TRBV20-1 and J is TRBJ2-2, with no clear D. CDR1 is DFQATT, CDR2 SNEGSKA, per germline (reference sequence). This CDR3 comprises 11 residues. The germline V and J ends were trimmed by 3 bases and 5 bases, with 4 bases remaining between them. The CDR3 DNA reads as TGCAGTGCTAGTGGTACCGGGGAGCTGTTTTTT. It codes for CSASGTGELFF.

The J gene is TRBJ2-1, the V gene TRBV18; 8 bases match TRBD1. From germline, CDR1 is KGHSH and CDR2 LQKENI. The CDR3 has 16 residues. The trim removed 2 bases at V and 9 bases at J, leaving 12 bases unmatched. The CDR3 sequence is CASSPTGQALVGEQFF. CDR3 coding DNA: TGTGCCAGCTCACCAACGGGACAGGCCTTGGTAGGTGAGCAGTTCTTC.

V is TRBV4-3 and J is TRBJ2-1, with 10 nucleotides matching TRBD2. V was clipped by 0 bases and J by 8 bases; unmatched bases: 10. The CDR3 is 17 residues long. Germline V gives CDR1 LGHNA, CDR2 YSLEER. The CDR3 DNA follows: TGCGCCAGCAGCCAAGATCGGGGTAGCGGGGGGCTCGATGAGCAGTTCTTC. This encodes CASSQDRGSGGLDEQFF.

V is TRBV5-6 and J is TRBJ2-3; 8 bases agree with TRBD2. The CDR3 spans 15 residues. Trimming at V came to 5 bases and at J to 6 bases, leaving 11 bases not matched to a gene. Looked up from germline, CDR1 is SGHDT and CDR2 is YYEEEE. The DNA for the CDR3 is TGTGCCAGCAGGGGCGGGCGGGGGGTTTTGGATACGCAGTATTTT. As protein: CASRGGRGVLDTQYF. Complete variable domain (other parts from reference TRBV5-6 and TRBJ2-3): DAGVTQSPTHLIKTRGQQVTLRCSPKSGHDTVSWYQQALGQGPQFIFQYYEEEERQRGNFPDRFSGHQFPNYSSELNVNALLLGDSALYLCASRGGRGVLDTQYFGPGTRLTVL.

The chain has TRBV23-1 and TRBJ1-2; tentative D call: TRBD1 (6 bases). TRBV23-1 is reported as an ORF; its role is uncertain. V was shortened by 4 bases and J by 2 bases, with 11 bases between the two germline ends. CDR3 length: 14 amino acids. This CDR3 is CASSLGGENYGYTF. In nucleotides, the CDR3 is TGCGCCAGCAGTCTGGGGGGCGAAAACTATGGCTACACCTTC.

The chain links TRBV7-6 to TRBJ2-3, with unresolved D. There are 14 residues in the CDR3. From germline, CDR1 is SGHVS and CDR2 FNYEAQ. With 2 bases removed from V and 4 bases from J, the gap between germline ends came to 10 bases. The CDR3 DNA follows: TGTGCCAGCAGCTTAAACGGTTTCCCAGATACGCAGTATTTT. Translation gives CASSLNGFPDTQYF. The full variable domain, rest sourced from reference TRBV7-6 and TRBJ2-3, is GAGVSQSPRYKVTKRGQDVALRCDPISGHVSLYWYRQALGQGPEFLTYFNYEAQQDKSGLPNDRFSAERPEGSISTLTIQRTEQRDSAMYRCASSLNGFPDTQYFGPGTRLTVL.

The chain recombines TRBV30 with TRBJ2-2, with a possible D match to TRBD2 (7 bases). The CDR3 spans 13 residues. Looked up from germline, CDR1 is GTSNPN and CDR2 is SVGIG (reference sequence). V was trimmed by 2 bases and J by 4 bases, leaving 8 bases between them. The chain's CDR3 is CAWSRGGTGELFF. DNA of the CDR3: TGTGCCTGGAGTAGGGGGGGCACCGGGGAGCTGTTTTTT.

Written as DNA, the CDR3 is TGTGCCAGCAGTTTAGAAGCGGTGCGGGGCAGGGCTGAAGCTTTCTTT. Translation gives CASSLEAVRGRAEAFF. This sequence joins TRBV27 and TRBJ1-1; weak D call: TRBD1 (5 bases). The CDR3 runs to 16 residues. The germline gives CDR1 MNHEY, CDR2 SMNVEV (reference sequence). V was pared by 2 bases and J by 6 bases, with 19 bases between.

The CDR3 DNA reads as TGCGCCAGCAGCTTGGGTCCCCCAACGGGACACGAGCAGTACTTC. Protein: CASSLGPPTGHEQYF. The gene calls are TRBV5-1 and TRBJ2-7; either TRBD1 or TRBD2 may supply D (5 bases each). Germline CDR1 SGHRS, CDR2 YFSETQ. Deletions cut 0 bases from V and 5 bases from J, with 15 bases between. This CDR3 contains 15 residues. Complete variable domain (other parts from reference TRBV5-1 and TRBJ2-7): KAGVTQTPRYLIKTRGQQVTLSCSPISGHRSVSWYQQTPGQGLQFLFEYFSETQRNKGNFPGRFSGRQFSNSRSEMNVSTLELGDSALYLCASSLGPPTGHEQYFGPGTRLTVT.

The chain joins TRBV6-5 to TRBJ2-1; 11 bases line up with TRBD2. V lost 5 bases to trimming and J lost 8 bases; unmatched junction nucleotides: 8. Germline V gene data show CDR1 as MNHEY and CDR2 as SVGAGI. This CDR3 contains 15 residues. CDR3 residues: CASSQTSGSWDEQFF. CDR3 nucleotide sequence: TGTGCCAGCAGTCAAACTAGCGGGAGTTGGGATGAGCAGTTCTTC.